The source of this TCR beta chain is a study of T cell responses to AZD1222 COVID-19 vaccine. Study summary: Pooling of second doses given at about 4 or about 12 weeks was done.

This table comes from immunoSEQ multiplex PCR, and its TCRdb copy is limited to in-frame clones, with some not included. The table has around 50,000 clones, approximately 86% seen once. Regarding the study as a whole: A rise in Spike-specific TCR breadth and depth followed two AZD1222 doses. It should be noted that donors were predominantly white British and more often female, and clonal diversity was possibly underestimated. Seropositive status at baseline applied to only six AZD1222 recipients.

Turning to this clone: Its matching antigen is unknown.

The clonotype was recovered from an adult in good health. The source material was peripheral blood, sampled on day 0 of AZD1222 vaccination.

The CDR3 here is CASSLERPETQYF. CDR3 bases: TGTGCCAGCAGCTTAGAAAGGCCAGAGACCCAGTACTTC. The V gene is TRBV7-8, the J gene TRBJ2-5; D call uncertain. The CDR3 runs to 13 residues. Germline V CDR1 and CDR2: SGHVS, FQNEAQ. Trimming pared 1 base from V and 4 bases from J, leaving 7 bases between.